This T cell receptor (beta chain) derives from a study of a mutant IDH1 vaccine in newly diagnosed glioma. The overall study: Vaccine administration was initiated 4-6 weeks following radiotherapy alone, or with temozolomide cycles. Most patients had received both radiotherapy and temozolomide, the prior options being radiotherapy, temozolomide, or both. Week 35 brought visit V12, which was followed by visit V13 at week 47.

Germline loops: CDR1 MDHEN, CDR2 SYDVKM. This CDR3 contains 15 residues. The J segment lost 7 bases and the V segment lost 5 bases, leaving 9 bases of the junction unmatched. Time point meaning: week 35, safety follow-up. In the vaccine, a single dose held 300 ug of the mutant IDH1 20-mer peptide, along with topical imiquimod. Each of the donors came in with new WHO grade 3 or 4 astrocytomas that were IDH1-mutant and ATRX-lost. Worth noting for this clone: The antigen remains unidentified.

Produced via immunoSEQ multiplex PCR; TCRdb's table is partial and in-frame only. The sample comprises approximately 50,000 clones, 70% to 90% of which are singletons, and roughly 1.6% rests with the top ten. The sequence came from a man in his forties with glioma. The genes are TRBV28 and TRBJ2-1; TRBD1 matches 9 bases. The sequenced sample was PBMCs, obtained from a glioma patient whose treatment included an IDH1 peptide vaccine. The CDR3, as DNA: TGTGCCAGCAGTCCGCCGGGACAGGGCACAAATGAGCAGTTCTTC. This gives the protein CASSPPGQGTNEQFF.